This T cell receptor (beta chain) was sequenced for a study of cytomegalovirus exposure and HLA in healthy donors. Overall study context: An early release of data contained about 85 million unique TCRs, which came from HLA-typed donors.

General study results and limits: There were some V segments, including TRBV6-2 and TRBV6-3, excluded as indistinguishable. The listing of 150 to 200 TCR beta chains classed them as cytomegalovirus-associated. Researchers reported in a later analysis that a missense DCLRE1C variant was tied to TCR beta V- and J-gene trimming.

With respect to this clone: Its antigen is unknown.

V was trimmed by 2 bases and J by 7 bases, leaving 9 bases between them. The V gene's germline CDR1 is MRHNA and CDR2 SNTAGT. The CDR3 has 14 residues. PCR employed 60 Vbeta and 13 Jbeta primers. Some clones are missing from TCRdb's copy, which holds only in-frame ones; the method was immunoSEQ multiplex PCR. Found here are about 160,000 clones, around 79% of them singletons; the top ten hold around 2.6%. This receptor was obtained from a female donor in good health and CMV-seronegative. Sequencing used PBMCs. J is TRBJ1-6 and V is TRBV6-4, with D uncertain. CDR3 DNA sequence: TGTGCCAGCAGTGACGCGGGTAAGAATTCACCCCTCCACTTT. Translation: CASSDAGKNSPLHF.